What follows is one T cell receptor beta chain and its context. Its target is unknown. Per sample, reverse transcription was split into eight reactions. TCRalpha and TCRbeta cDNA went through two nested PCRs of roughly 15 and 9 cycles. Reprocessing the 5' RACE reads, TCRdb reports a single entry for every CDR3 protein and omits DNA. The sample's table shows some 150,000 distinct CDR3 sequences. CDR3 size: 15 residues. CDR1 is SGHRS and CDR2 is YFSETQ in the germline V gene. This specimen belongs to a study of monozygotic twins with inflammatory bowel disease. Study-wide results and limits: Patients got different immunosuppressive treatments, which may have made their repertoires more variable. With inverse Simpson as the measure, TCRbeta diversity was lower in IBD patients than in healthy co-twins.

The chain is built from TRBV5-1 and TRBJ1-5; TCRdb designates TRBD1, a call that cannot be tested without DNA. Sequenced sample: blood. The receptor was derived from a human donor with ulcerative colitis or Crohn's disease, or a healthy co-twin of an affected twin (not recorded which). The CDR3 sequence is CASSLGQGYDQPQHF.